These T cell receptor beta chains were read from a single sample in a study of T cells in Graves' hyperthyroidism and ophthalmopathy. MiXCR, run by TCRdb on the multiplex PCR reads, gives a single entry per CDR3 protein. This repertoire shows 400,000 to 600,000 distinct CDR3 sequences, around 16% found once; its top ten account for approximately 32%. Sequencing input: blood. These receptors were obtained from a woman in her 30s with Graves' ophthalmopathy. The CDR3 runs from the conserved cysteine through the conserved F or W. The D gene is left open where the match is weak. Size is omitted from some rows. Given values are once, few, many or a class for expanded clones.

clone_size	v_call	d_call	j_call	cdr3_nt	cdr3_aa
many	TRBV4-2	TRBD2	TRBJ2-7	TGTGCCAGCAGCCAAGAAGGGACTAGCGACCCCTACGAGCAGTACTTC	CASSQEGTSDPYEQYF
many	TRBV7-2	.	TRBJ2-2	TGTGCCAGCAGCTTAGATCGCCCGGGGGCGCGGACCGGGGAGCTGTTTTTT	CASSLDRPGARTGELFF
.	TRBV20-1	.	TRBJ2-5	TGCAGTGCTAGAGAGGGGGGAAGCGAGACCCAGTACTTC	CSAREGGSETQYF
few	TRBV5-8	.	TRBJ2-3	TGTGCCAGCAGCGCGGTGGCGGGAATCACAGATACGCAGTATTTT	CASSAVAGITDTQYF
.	TRBV7-2	TRBD2	TRBJ2-1	TGTGCCAGCAGCTTAGCCTTGGGACTAGCGGGAGATATTGAGCAGTTCTTC	CASSLALGLAGDIEQFF
.	TRBV29-1	.	TRBJ1-1	TGCAGCGGGGAACAGGCCATGAACACTGAAGCTTTCTTT	CSGEQAMNTEAFF
few	TRBV12-3/TRBV12-4	.	TRBJ1-6	TGTGCCAGCAGTTCGGACAGTTCACCCCTCCACTTT	CASSSDSSPLHF
.	TRBV19	.	TRBJ2-4	TGTGCCAGTAATCGCCAAGGTTCCAAAAACATTCAGTACTTC	CASNRQGSKNIQYF
many	TRBV2	.	TRBJ2-4	TGTGCCAGCAGTGGAAGGGGTGGGACCAAAAACATTCAGTACTTC	CASSGRGGTKNIQYF
many	TRBV18	TRBD2	TRBJ2-3	TGTGCCAGCTCACCATCCCCAGCGGGAGGGCCCAACACAGATACGCAGTATTTT	CASSPSPAGGPNTDTQYF
many	TRBV29-1	.	TRBJ1-1	TGCAGCGGTAGAGTAAGCACTGAAGCTTTCTTT	CSGRVSTEAFF
.	TRBV4-3	.	TRBJ2-3	TGCGCCAGCAGCCAAGAGGGAGCGCTGAGCACAGATACGCAGTATTTT	CASSQEGALSTDTQYF
many	TRBV7-9	.	TRBJ2-5	TGTGCCAGCAGCTTAGCGCAGAACCAAGAGACCCAGTACTTC	CASSLAQNQETQYF
.	TRBV12-3/TRBV12-4	TRBD1	TRBJ1-2	TGTGCCAGCAGTTTTGGGCAGGGACAGTATGGCTACACCTTC	CASSFGQGQYGYTF
many	TRBV28	TRBD1	TRBJ1-2	TGTGCCAGCAGTCCGGGACAGTCTAACTATGGCTACACCTTC	CASSPGQSNYGYTF
.	TRBV6-1	TRBD1	TRBJ1-6	TGTGCCAGCAGTGATGCGGGGACAGGGGATAATTCACCCCTCCACTTT	CASSDAGTGDNSPLHF
.	TRBV20-1	TRBD2	TRBJ2-5	TGCAGTGCTAAGGTCAGCGGGAGTGCGGCCCAGTACTTC	CSAKVSGSAAQYF
.	TRBV27	.	TRBJ1-3	TGTGCCAGCAGTTTATCGTGGGGGAGTGCTTCTGGAAACACCATATATTTT	CASSLSWGSASGNTIYF
.	TRBV28	.	TRBJ2-7	TGTGCCAGCAGTTTTAGCGGGACAGGCTTCTACGAGCAGTACTTC	CASSFSGTGFYEQYF
.	TRBV6-4	.	TRBJ1-1	TGTGCCAGCAGTGACTCGGGGAACACTGAAGCTTTCTTT	CASSDSGNTEAFF
.	TRBV4-2	TRBD2	TRBJ2-7	TGTGCCAGCAGCCAAGAAAGCGCGGGGGTCTACGAGCAGTACTTC	CASSQESAGVYEQYF
many	TRBV28	TRBD1	TRBJ2-4	TGTGCCAGCAGTATCGGGACAGGGGTAATCGACATTCAGTACTTC	CASSIGTGVIDIQYF
.	TRBV4-3	.	TRBJ1-1	TGCGCCAGCAGCCAAGATCGGGGGGCGCGGGGCACTGAAGCTTTCTTT	CASSQDRGARGTEAFF
many	TRBV4-3	.	TRBJ2-3	TGCGCCAGCAGCCAAGTCGCCGGGACTTTTAGGCCCACGCAGTATTTT	CASSQVAGTFRPTQYF
many	TRBV4-1	.	TRBJ2-7	TGCGCCAGCAGCCAACGAGATAACGGACGCGAGCAGTACTTC	CASSQRDNGREQYF
.	TRBV27	TRBD1	TRBJ2-7	TGTGCCAGCAGTTTCACCCTTGGGACAGGGACCTACGAGCAGTACTTC	CASSFTLGTGTYEQYF
.	TRBV20-1	.	TRBJ2-7	TGCAGTGCTACTACGACGGACTCCTACGAGCAGTACTTC	CSATTTDSYEQYF
.	TRBV7-2	TRBD2	TRBJ2-7	TGTGCCAGCAGCTTTACCGGGGAGGGCGAGCAGTACTTC	CASSFTGEGEQYF
many	TRBV5-6	.	TRBJ2-1	TGTGCCAGCAGCCCTCAGGGGGGCAATGAGCAGTTCTTC	CASSPQGGNEQFF
few	TRBV4-1	.	TRBJ2-3	TGCGCCAGCAGCCAGCTGGGGGGGGGCGATACGCAGTATTTT	CASSQLGGGDTQYF
.	TRBV6-5	TRBD2	TRBJ2-7	TGTGCCAGCAGTTACGGCGGGAGGAGGCAGTACTTC	CASSYGGRRQYF
many	TRBV20-1	.	TRBJ2-5	TGCAGCGCTAGCCCTAGACCAGAGACCCAGTACTTC	CSASPRPETQYF
many	TRBV12-3/TRBV12-4	.	TRBJ1-4	TGTGCCAGCAGTCTTTTGCTGGACCCACCAAAACTGTTTTTT	CASSLLLDPPKLFF
few	TRBV6-1	.	TRBJ2-7	TGTGCCAGCAGTTCGAGCAGACAGTCAAAGTACGAGCAGTACTTC	CASSSSRQSKYEQYF
.	TRBV30	.	TRBJ1-1	TGTGCCTGGAGCCCGGCCTTCACTGAAGCTTTCTTT	CAWSPAFTEAFF
.	TRBV25-1	.	TRBJ1-2	TGTGCCAGCAGTGAAGGGGGGCTTTATGGCTACACCTTC	CASSEGGLYGYTF
many	TRBV2	TRBD1	TRBJ1-5	TGTGCCAGCAGTGCCACAGGGGTTAATCAGCCCCAGCATTTT	CASSATGVNQPQHF
few	TRBV5-1	.	TRBJ2-2	TGCGCCAACAGCTTACAAGACACCGGGGAGCTGTTTTTT	CANSLQDTGELFF
few	TRBV6-1	.	TRBJ2-2	TGTGCCAGCAGCGATTCGACGGTGCGGTCCGGGGAGCTGTTTTTT	CASSDSTVRSGELFF
many	TRBV28	.	TRBJ1-5	TGTGCCAGCAGCCCAACACTCAATCAGCCCCAGCATTTT	CASSPTLNQPQHF
.	TRBV27	.	TRBJ2-2	TGTGCCAGCAGTTTATCGGCTATCGGGGAGCTGTTTTTT	CASSLSAIGELFF
many	TRBV7-9	TRBD2	TRBJ2-1	TGTGCCAGCAGTGTCAGGGGTAGGGGACTAGCGGGAGGTGCCTACAATGAGCAGTTCTTC	CASSVRGRGLAGGAYNEQFF
few	TRBV11-2	.	TRBJ2-7	TGTGCCAGCAACCCCGGGACCGCCGCAACCTACGAGCAGTACTTC	CASNPGTAATYEQYF
many	TRBV28	.	TRBJ2-1	TGTGCCAGCAGTTTAGGACTCCGGCAGGGGCGGAATGAGCAGTTCTTC	CASSLGLRQGRNEQFF
many	TRBV5-1	TRBD1	TRBJ2-1	TGCGCCAGCAGCTTTCGAACAGGGGACAATGAGCAGTTCTTC	CASSFRTGDNEQFF
few	TRBV11-1	.	TRBJ2-1	TGTGCCAGCAGCCCCCGGGACGGTTACAATGAGCGGTTCTTC	CASSPRDGYNERFF
.	TRBV11-2	TRBD2	TRBJ2-1	TGTGCCAGCAGCTTAAGAGGACTAGCGGTCCCCTACAATGAGCAGTTCTTC	CASSLRGLAVPYNEQFF
.	TRBV2	.	TRBJ1-3	TGTGCCAGCGGAGTAACCGTCCGGGCCCCTTCGGTCTCTGGAAACACCATATATTTT	CASGVTVRAPSVSGNTIYF
few	TRBV6-2/TRBV6-3	.	TRBJ2-4	TGTGCCAGCAGTTATGGGGCCAGGTGGAACATTCAGTACTTC	CASSYGARWNIQYF
many	TRBV7-2	.	TRBJ1-2	TGTGCCAGCAGCTCATATTATGGCTACACCTTC	CASSSYYGYTF
many	TRBV11-3	.	TRBJ2-1	TGTGCCAGCAGCTTTTACGGTAACAATGAGCAGTTCTTC	CASSFYGNNEQFF
many	TRBV28	TRBD1	TRBJ1-1	TGTGCCAGCAGTCTACAGGGGTCTGCGGCCACTGAAGCTTTCTTT	CASSLQGSAATEAFF
many	TRBV29-1	.	TRBJ1-1	TGCAGCGCAGTAATCAACACTGAAGCTTTCTTT	CSAVINTEAFF
many	TRBV12-3/TRBV12-4	.	TRBJ1-5	TGTGCCAGCAGGGACGGAAAGGTTAGCAATCAGCCCCAGCATTTT	CASRDGKVSNQPQHF
few	TRBV6-8	.	TRBJ1-2	TGTGCCAGCAGTTACGGCAATAACTATGGCTACACCTTC	CASSYGNNYGYTF
many	TRBV20-1	TRBD2	TRBJ2-3	TGCAGTGCTGAACCGGGACTAGCGGGAGAGACTCAAGAGGATACGCAGTATTTT	CSAEPGLAGETQEDTQYF
few	TRBV5-6	.	TRBJ2-5	TGTGCCAGCAGCTACTACACAATCTTGGGAGAGACCCAGTACTTC	CASSYYTILGETQYF
.	TRBV6-5	.	TRBJ2-7	TGTGCCAGCAGTCTACTCGTCGACAGGCTGGGGACCTACGAGCAGTACTTC	CASSLLVDRLGTYEQYF
many	TRBV20-1	TRBD2	TRBJ2-3	TGCAGTGCGGACAGCGGGAGTCGGGATACGCAGTATTTT	CSADSGSRDTQYF